The clone carrying this T cell receptor beta chain was seen more than once but under ten times. The CDR3 covers 15 residues. The V and J ends lost 7 bases and 9 bases, in that order; junction bases with no gene match: 11. From germline, CDR1 is MNHEY and CDR2 SVGAGI. This record belongs to a study of blood T cell repertoires in COVID-19. Turning to the study itself: Nucleic acid was either cDNA or gDNA, and it came from T cells, B-cell-depleted T cells, or PBMCs.

Here immunoSEQ multiplex PCR was the method, and the copy in TCRdb shows in-frame clones only, minus some. The table records 180,000 or so clones, 85% to 90% of them present only once. This TCR derives from a woman older than 75 in a cohort sampled during active or convalescent COVID-19. The material sequenced was peripheral blood. The chain carries TRBV6-5 and TRBJ2-1, with TRBD2 matching over 11 bases. CDR3 coding DNA: TGTGCCAGCACCCCTGTGGGGCTAGCGGGAGGTGAGCAGTTCTTC. Protein: CASTPVGLAGGEQFF.